The 9 T cell receptor beta chains given below trace back to one sample, sequenced in a study of blood T cell repertoires in COVID-19. This table comes from immunoSEQ multiplex PCR, and its TCRdb copy is limited to in-frame clones, with some not included. The sample contains 250,000 to 400,000 clones, almost 90% of which appear only once. Sequenced: peripheral blood. The receptor source for this set is a woman aged 30 to 39 with COVID-19, enrolled during active disease.

Turning to this clone: The same CDR3 can be traced to other DNA sequences in this sample. The chain recombines TRBV5-1 with TRBJ1-5, with TRBD1 matching 8 bases. The CDR3 runs to 15 residues. V dropped 0 bases and J dropped 4; count of bases not matched to a gene: 3. Germline values: CDR1 SGHRS, CDR2 YFSETQ. The CDR3 reads CASSLGQGANQPQHF. CDR3 nucleotides: TGCGCCAGCAGCTTGGGGCAGGGGGCTAATCAGCCCCAGCATTTT.

This chain connects TRBV18 to TRBJ2-5; D might be TRBD2 (6 bases). The V end lost 0 bases, the J end lost 4 bases, and 9 bases lay between the germline ends. The CDR3 spans 14 residues. CDR1 is KGHSH and CDR2 is LQKENI in the germline V gene. For the CDR3, the DNA is TGTGCCAGCTCACCACCGGAGGGCTCAGAGACCCAGTACTTC. Its translation is CASSPPEGSETQYF.

The chain combines TRBV3-1 (or the pseudogene TRBV3-2) with TRBJ1-2; D is unresolved. The germline CDR1 and CDR2 sequences are LGHDT and YNNKEL (reference sequence). This CDR3 region has 13 residues. The V and J ends lost 5 bases and 3 bases respectively, with 10 bases between them. For the CDR3, the DNA is TGTGCCAGCAGCTTCAGGTCCGACTATGGCTACACCTTC. Translating gives CASSFRSDYGYTF.

The chain carries TRBV7-9 and TRBJ2-6; D is possibly TRBD1 (6 bases). Per the germline V gene, CDR1 is SEHNR and CDR2 is FQNEAQ (reference sequence). V dropped 2 bases and J dropped 0 bases, with 14 bases sitting between them. This CDR3 is built from 18 residues. The CDR3 loop is CASSLITGIGSGANVLTF. The CDR3 DNA follows: TGTGCCAGCAGCTTAATCACAGGGATAGGCTCTGGGGCCAACGTCCTGACTTTC.

This clone appeared once. This sequence joins TRBV6-5 and TRBJ2-3, with 10 bases fitting TRBD1. Trimming cost V 7 bases and J 3 bases; bases outside gene matches: 4. CDR3 size: 14 residues. Germline CDR1 reads MNHEY; CDR2 reads SVGAGI. This chain's CDR3 is CASKMGQGTDTQYF. DNA of the CDR3: TGTGCCAGCAAAATGGGACAGGGGACAGATACGCAGTATTTT.

The chain links TRBV5-1 to TRBJ2-1; 10 nucleotides align to TRBD2. The junction had 6 bases not matched to a gene; V was cut back by 0 bases and J by 9 bases. In germline, CDR1 is SGHRS, CDR2 YFSETQ. The CDR3 spans 15 residues. The CDR3 DNA sequence: TGCGCCAGCAGCTTGGGGACTAGCGGAGGTCGTGAGCAGTTCTTC. Protein product: CASSLGTSGGREQFF.

The rearrangement joins TRBV5-4 to TRBJ2-6, with 8 bases aligning to TRBD1. The V and J ends lost 1 base and 0 bases, in that order; junction bases with no gene match: 6. Germline V gene sequence: CDR1 SGHNT, CDR2 YYREEE (reference sequence). The CDR3 contains 18 residues. CDR3 residues: CASSLQGATSSGANVLTF. The DNA for the CDR3 is TGTGCCAGCAGCTTGCAGGGGGCGACTTCCTCTGGGGCCAACGTCCTGACTTTC.

Points on this clone: Its ends do not fully match the called genes, so a read error is possible. CDR3 nucleotide sequence: TGTGCCAGCAGCCTCTTAAACAGTGAAGCTTTCTTT. Its translation is CASSLLNSEAFF. The chain uses TRBV16 and TRBJ1-1; no clear D. The germline V gene encodes CDR1 KGHSY and CDR2 FQNENV. This CDR3 is 12 amino acids long.

The rearrangement uses TRBV29-1 and TRBJ2-2; TRBD2 is a possible D gene (6 bases). V was cut by 4 bases and J by 6 bases, with 12 bases left in between. In germline, CDR1 is SQVTM, CDR2 ANQGSEA. This CDR3 region has 13 residues. CDR3 loop: CSVAGVAAGELFF. The DNA for the CDR3 is TGCAGCGTTGCGGGGGTAGCGGCCGGGGAGCTGTTTTTT.